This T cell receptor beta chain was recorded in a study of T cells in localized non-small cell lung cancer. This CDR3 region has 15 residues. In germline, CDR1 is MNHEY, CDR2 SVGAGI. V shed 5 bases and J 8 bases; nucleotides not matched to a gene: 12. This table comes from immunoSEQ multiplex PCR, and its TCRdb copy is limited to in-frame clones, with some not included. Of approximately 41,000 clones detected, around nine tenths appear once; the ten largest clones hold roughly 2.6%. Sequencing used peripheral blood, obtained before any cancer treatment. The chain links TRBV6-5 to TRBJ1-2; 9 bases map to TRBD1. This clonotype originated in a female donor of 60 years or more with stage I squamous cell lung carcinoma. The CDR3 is CASSGDREGERGYTF. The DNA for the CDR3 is TGTGCCAGCAGTGGGGACAGGGAGGGGGAGAGGGGCTACACCTTC.